These 21 T cell receptor beta chains were sequenced from one sample in a study of T cell changes during pregnancy in multiple sclerosis. Using immunoSEQ multiplex PCR, the repertoire was profiled, and TCRdb retains in-frame clones only, with some absent. The sample records some 27,000 clones, roughly nine tenths being singletons. Sequenced material: CD8+ T cells from peripheral blood mononuclear cells, taken before pregnancy. The source is a female donor with multiple sclerosis, enrolled in a pregnancy study.

This chain joins TRBV2 and TRBJ1-6; D call uncertain. CDR1 and CDR2 from the germline V gene are SNHLY and FYNNEI. V was pared by 1 base and J by 3 bases, with 10 bases between. The CDR3 spans 16 residues. CDR3 sequence: CASSEVGSLYNSPLHF. CDR3 nucleotide sequence: TGTGCCAGCAGTGAAGTGGGTAGCCTCTATAATTCACCCCTCCACTTT.

This rearrangement joins TRBV14 to TRBJ2-7; D ambiguous. CDR1 SGHDN and CDR2 FVKESK come from the germline V gene. V lost 0 bases and J lost 3, with 12 bases in between. This CDR3 is built from 15 residues. The CDR3 sequence: CASSQDPLSYYEQYF. The CDR3 nucleotides are TGTGCCAGCAGCCAAGACCCCCTCAGTTACTACGAGCAGTACTTC.

The chain carries TRBV28 and TRBJ2-1; 11 nucleotides align to TRBD2. The CDR3 runs to 14 residues. The V segment lost 6 bases and the J segment 8 bases; nucleotides outside the gene matches: 6. Germline assignment: CDR1 MDHEN and CDR2 SYDVKM. The DNA for the CDR3 is TGTGCCAGCAGCCTAGCGGGGGGTAACGATGAGCAGTTCTTC. Protein: CASSLAGGNDEQFF.

The rearrangement uses TRBV10-3 and TRBJ2-2, with 9 bases aligning to TRBD2. This CDR3 has 18 amino acids. V lost 10 bases, J lost 7 bases, and 22 bases stayed unmatched. Per the germline V gene, CDR1 is ENHRY and CDR2 is SYGVKD. Here the CDR3 DNA reads TGTGCCACCCTAGAGGATGGGCGGGGGGGCCTCCGTGACGGGGAGCTGTTTTTT. Amino acid sequence: CATLEDGRGGLRDGELFF.

The table lists this clone with a count of one. This sequence joins TRBV5-1 and TRBJ1-2; possibly TRBD1 for D (6 bases). Germline assignment: CDR1 SGHRS and CDR2 YFSETQ. The CDR3 is made up of 14 amino acids. V lost 0 bases, J lost 3 bases, and 9 bases lay in between. Here the CDR3 DNA reads TGCGCCAGCAGCTTGGCGGACAGCTACTATGGCTACACCTTC. It is translated as CASSLADSYYGYTF.

CDR3 nucleotides: TGCGCCAGCAGCCAACAACTTAGCGGGACAAGCTCCTACGAGCAGTACTTC. It yields the protein CASSQQLSGTSSYEQYF. The V gene is TRBV4-3, the J gene TRBJ2-7, with TRBD2 identical over 8 bases. There are 17 residues in the CDR3. Trimming took 2 bases from V and 0 from J; bases not matched to a gene: 9. The germline V gene encodes CDR1 LGHNA and CDR2 YSLEER.

The chain couples TRBV11-3 to TRBJ2-1; tentatively, D is TRBD1 (6 bases). This CDR3 contains 14 residues. The V and J ends lost 0 bases and 8 bases respectively, with 11 bases between them. The germline gives CDR1 SGHNT, CDR2 YENEEA. Here the CDR3 DNA reads TGTGCCAGCAGCTTAGAAGGCAGGGGTGATGAGCAGTTCTTC. This gives the protein CASSLEGRGDEQFF.

The genes are TRBV7-6 and TRBJ1-1; a possible D gene is TRBD1 (5 bases). The CDR3 loop spans 14 amino acids. Germline V lookup: CDR1 SGHVS, CDR2 FNYEAQ. Trimming took 5 bases from V and 4 from J, leaving 14 bases between them. CDR3 sequence reads: CASSAGLHGTEAFF. CDR3 DNA sequence: TGTGCCAGCAGCGCGGGACTTCATGGCACTGAAGCTTTCTTT.

This chain links TRBV30 with TRBJ1-1; D call uncertain. The CDR3 spans 13 residues. Germline lookup yields CDR1 GTSNPN and CDR2 SVGIG (reference sequence). V was cut by 2 bases and J by 1 base, with 8 bases left in between. The DNA for the CDR3 is TGTGCCTGGAGTCATATGCGGAACACTGAAGCTTTCTTT. Its protein is CAWSHMRNTEAFF.

This clone was observed once. V gene TRBV7-9 combines with J gene TRBJ1-3; D remains ambiguous. The germline gives CDR1 SEHNR, CDR2 FQNEAQ (reference sequence). Trimming shortened V by 1 base and J by 4 bases, and 8 bases separated the two germline ends. The CDR3 is made up of 14 amino acids. The CDR3 DNA follows: TGTGCCAGCAGCTTAGGCACGGGAGGAAACACCATATATTTT. This gives the protein CASSLGTGGNTIYF.

The chain is built from TRBV7-9 and TRBJ1-4; TRBD1 is a possible D gene (6 bases). Germline V CDR1 and CDR2: SEHNR, FQNEAQ (reference sequence). This CDR3 has 15 amino acids. The V gene lost 3 bases and the J gene lost 8 bases, with 16 bases spanning the gap. The CDR3 DNA reads as TGTGCCAGCAGCTTTGACAAAGGGGGTCGGGAAAAACTGTTTTTT. Amino acid sequence: CASSFDKGGREKLFF.

The chain has TRBV6-4 and TRBJ2-1; D might be TRBD2 (7 bases). V was shortened by 0 bases and J by 6 bases, with 12 bases between the two germline ends. CDR1 and CDR2 from the germline V gene are MRHNA and SNTAGT. The CDR3 is made up of 15 amino acids. The DNA of the CDR3 is TGTGCCAGCAGTGACTCTGGGGGGGGCCGCAATGAGCAGTTCTTC. Its translation: CASSDSGGGRNEQFF.

This rearrangement joins TRBV19 to TRBJ1-2; D is possibly TRBD1 (6 bases). V gave up 6 bases and J gave up 4 bases, with 15 bases separating them. Germline CDR1 reads LNHDA; CDR2 reads SQIVND (reference sequence). The CDR3 runs to 14 residues. The CDR3 sequence is CASRERGGPYGYTF. The CDR3 coding sequence is TGTGCCAGTAGAGAACGGGGGGGGCCCTATGGCTACACCTTC.

V gene TRBV9 combines with J gene TRBJ2-2; maybe TRBD1 (5 bases). Looked up from germline, CDR1 is SGDLS and CDR2 is YYNGEE. The CDR3 consists of 14 residues. The V and J ends lost 5 bases and 3 bases respectively, with 11 bases between them. The CDR3, as DNA: TGTGCCAGCAGAAGTTGGGGCGACACCGGGGAGCTGTTTTTT. Amino acids: CASRSWGDTGELFF.

The chain joins TRBV7-9 to TRBJ1-2; tentative D call: TRBD1 (5 bases). Germline CDR1 is SEHNR and CDR2 is FQNEAQ (reference sequence). The length of the CDR3 is 14 residues. V was cut by 4 bases and J by 2 bases, with 11 bases left in between. The CDR3 DNA follows: TGTGCCAGCAGCTCAGGACAAGCCAACTATGGCTACACCTTC. This codes for CASSSGQANYGYTF.

The rearrangement uses TRBV29-1 and TRBJ2-7; 7 bases fit TRBD1. CDR1 is SQVTM and CDR2 is ANQGSEA in the germline V gene. There are 11 residues in the CDR3. After removal of 6 bases from V and 8 bases from J, the junction contained 7 bases not matched to a gene. The CDR3: CSVGTALKQYF. For the CDR3, the DNA is TGCAGCGTGGGGACAGCCCTCAAGCAGTACTTC.

The rearrangement links TRBV2 to TRBJ2-1; tentatively, D is TRBD1 (6 bases). The CDR3 runs 14 residues. Trimming removed 5 bases at V and 4 bases at J, with 12 bases between. Germline V lookup: CDR1 SNHLY, CDR2 FYNNEI. DNA of the CDR3: TGTGCCAGCAGTCGGGACACCAATTACAATGAGCAGTTCTTC. It codes for CASSRDTNYNEQFF.

V and J are TRBV4-2 and TRBJ2-2; D is perhaps TRBD2 (5 bases). V shed 0 bases and J shed 3 bases, with 8 bases lying between them. The CDR3 runs to 15 residues. Germline loops: CDR1 LGHNA, CDR2 YNFKEQ. CDR3 loop: CASSQEGLHTGELFF. The CDR3 DNA follows: TGTGCCAGCAGCCAAGAAGGACTTCACACCGGGGAGCTGTTTTTT.

The gene calls are TRBV27 and TRBJ1-6; D is possibly TRBD1 (5 bases). Germline V CDR1 and CDR2: MNHEY, SMNVEV (reference sequence). The CDR3 sequence is 14 residues long. V shed 2 bases and J shed 7 bases, with 9 bases lying between them. CDR3 residues: CASSLRGWNSPLHF. DNA of the CDR3: TGTGCCAGCAGTTTACGGGGGTGGAATTCACCCCTCCACTTT.

The chain links TRBV30 to TRBJ1-2; possibly TRBD1 for D (5 bases). V was clipped by 0 bases and J by 6 bases, with 23 bases between them. The germline CDR1 and CDR2 sequences are GTSNPN and SVGIG (reference sequence). This CDR3 region has 17 residues. This CDR3 is CAWSVPPQALSENGYTF. The CDR3 DNA sequence: TGTGCCTGGAGTGTACCTCCACAGGCCCTATCGGAAAATGGCTACACCTTC.

The chain uses TRBV6-5 and TRBJ1-1; D is uncertain. The CDR3 totals 14 residues. In germline, CDR1 is MNHEY, CDR2 SVGAGI. Trimming took 0 bases from V and 4 from J, leaving 9 bases between them. The chain's CDR3 is CASSYSAGGTEAFF. The CDR3 nucleotides are TGTGCCAGCAGTTACTCGGCGGGAGGCACTGAAGCTTTCTTT.